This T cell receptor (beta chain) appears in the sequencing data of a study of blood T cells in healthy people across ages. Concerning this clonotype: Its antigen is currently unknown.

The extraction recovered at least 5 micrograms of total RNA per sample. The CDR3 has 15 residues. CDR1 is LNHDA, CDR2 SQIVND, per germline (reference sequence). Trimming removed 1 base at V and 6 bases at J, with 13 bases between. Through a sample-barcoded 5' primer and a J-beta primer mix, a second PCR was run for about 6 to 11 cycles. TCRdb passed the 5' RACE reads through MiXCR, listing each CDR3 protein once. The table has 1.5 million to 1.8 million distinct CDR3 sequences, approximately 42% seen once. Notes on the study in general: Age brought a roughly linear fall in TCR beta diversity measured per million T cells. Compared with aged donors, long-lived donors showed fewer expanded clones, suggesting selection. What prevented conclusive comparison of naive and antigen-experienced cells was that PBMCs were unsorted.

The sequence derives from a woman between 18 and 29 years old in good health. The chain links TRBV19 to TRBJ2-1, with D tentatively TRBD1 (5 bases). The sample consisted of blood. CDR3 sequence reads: CASSIATGVFNEQFF. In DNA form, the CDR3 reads TGTGCCAGTAGTATAGCAACAGGCGTGTTCAATGAGCAGTTCTTC.